This T cell receptor beta chain was identified during a study of neurological immune-mediated disorders. Study-wide results and limits: Private repertoires in all groups were suggested by the absence of shared CDR3 amino acid sequences among expanded clones across subjects. Multiple sclerosis, the disease with the least TCR clonal expansion, fell below healthy controls, whereas HTLV-1-associated myelopathy showed the most.

Losses at the gene ends were 7 bases for V and 6 bases for J; bases not matched to a gene: 5. CDR3 size: 13 residues. Germline V gene sequence: CDR1 MNHNY, CDR2 SVGAGI (reference sequence). The unsorted libraries originated from 2 million PBMCs that had been stored at -80 C. This clonotype was counted many times. Antigen specificity is unknown. Each TCR transcript was tagged with a 10-nucleotide random UMI during 5'RACE. From the 5' RACE reads, TCRdb called clonotypes with MiXCR, one entry per CDR3 protein. The data hold tens of thousands of distinct CDR3 sequences, with almost 4% observed a single time.

This receptor was identified in a man aged 25 to 40 with multiple sclerosis. What was sequenced was PBMCs. The rearrangement links TRBV6-6 to TRBJ2-2; 7 bases are shared with TRBD1. The CDR3 here is CASTLTGAGELFF. The CDR3 coding sequence is TGTGCCAGCACCCTTACAGGGGCCGGGGAGCTGTTTTTT.